The clone carrying this T cell receptor (beta chain) was seen repeatedly, ten times or more. The target antigen is unknown. V gave up 6 bases and J gave up 0 bases, with 17 bases separating them. This CDR3 spans 17 amino acids. CDR1 and CDR2 from the germline V gene are SGHAT and FQDESV (reference sequence). This entry is derived from a study of identical twins. Regarding the study as a whole: Twin-shared out-of-frame alpha sequences were enriched for low generation probability.

Via MiXCR, TCRdb re-called the 5' RACE reads, giving one row per CDR3 protein. This sample has 350,000 to 450,000 distinct CDR3 sequences, with approximately 17% found just once. Sequencing used naive T cells sorted from blood. This chain uses TRBV11-1 with TRBJ1-4; D remains ambiguous. This receptor was identified in a man aged 45 to 65 in good health. The CDR3 here is CASRQIQWTATNEKLFF. As DNA, the CDR3 is TGTGCCAGCAGGCAGATTCAATGGACGGCAACTAATGAAAAACTGTTTTTT.